These T cell receptor beta chains were read from a single sample in a study of shared clonotypes between healthy human individuals. TCRdb keeps only in-frame clones here, not all; method: immunoSEQ multiplex PCR. The sample holds 700,000 to 950,000 clones, about 96% seen once. Sequencing input: naive CD8+ T cells sorted from blood. Every receptor here comes from a man between 25 and 39 years old in good health. Each CDR3 is given with its conserved first and last residue. A D gene is named only where the DNA matches it firmly. The size field is filled for only some rows; it gives once, few, many or a size class.

d_call	v_call	clone_size	j_call	cdr3_aa	cdr3_nt
TRBD1	TRBV29-1	NA	TRBJ2-7	CSVEDRWDEQYF	TGCAGCGTAGAGGACAGGTGGGACGAGCAGTACTTC
NA	TRBV7-2	NA	TRBJ1-5	CASSLDRGTSNQPQHF	TGTGCCAGCAGCTTAGATAGGGGCACTAGCAATCAGCCCCAGCATTTT
NA	TRBV2	once	TRBJ1-4	CASSQGALNEKLFF	TGTGCCAGCAGCCAAGGGGCCCTTAATGAAAAACTGTTTTTT
TRBD1	TRBV5-6	once	TRBJ2-7	CASTIDRDYEQYF	TGTGCCAGCACCATTGACAGGGATTACGAGCAGTACTTC
TRBD2	TRBV28	NA	TRBJ2-2	CASSLFFSGRNTGELFF	TGTGCCAGCAGTTTATTTTTTAGCGGGAGGAACACCGGGGAGCTGTTTTTT
NA	TRBV14	NA	TRBJ2-3	CASSQTRGGDTQYF	TGTGCCAGCAGCCAGACCAGGGGAGGAGATACGCAGTATTTT
TRBD2	TRBV19	NA	TRBJ2-2	CASTATSGSGELFF	TGTGCCAGTACCGCGACTAGCGGGTCCGGGGAGCTGTTTTTT
TRBD1	TRBV4-1	NA	TRBJ2-3	CASSLGQGTDTQYF	TGCGCCAGCAGCCTTGGACAGGGCACAGATACGCAGTATTTT
NA	TRBV27	NA	TRBJ2-7	CASSELASRLEQYF	TGTGCCAGCAGCGAACTAGCCTCCCGTCTTGAGCAGTACTTC
NA	TRBV28	NA	TRBJ2-7	CASSFTFGGTSLSPYEQYF	TGTGCCAGCAGTTTTACTTTCGGGGGAACTAGCCTATCCCCCTACGAGCAGTACTTC
TRBD1	TRBV7-8	NA	TRBJ2-2	CASSSTGGAYTGELFF	TGTGCCAGCAGCTCCACAGGGGGCGCCTACACCGGGGAGCTGTTTTTT
NA	TRBV29-1	NA	TRBJ1-2	CSVRDIYGYTF	TGCAGCGTGCGGGACATCTATGGCTACACCTTC
TRBD2	TRBV29-1	NA	TRBJ2-5	CSGDRAGGGETQYF	TGCAGCGGTGACCGGGCGGGGGGTGGGGAGACCCAGTACTTC
NA	TRBV4-3	NA	TRBJ2-7	CASSQGSGPSYEQYF	TGCGCCAGCAGCCAAGGAAGCGGGCCCTCCTACGAGCAGTACTTC
NA	TRBV10-3	NA	TRBJ2-3	CAISESRFTDTQYF	TGTGCCATCAGTGAGTCTAGGTTCACAGATACGCAGTATTTT
NA	TRBV15	NA	TRBJ1-4	CATSSRGVEKLFF	TGTGCCACCAGCTCCCGGGGCGTTGAGAAACTGTTTTTT
NA	TRBV27	NA	TRBJ2-4	CASSSGLAKNIQYF	TGTGCCAGCAGTTCCGGACTGGCCAAAAACATTCAGTACTTC
NA	TRBV28	NA	TRBJ2-1	CASTPVRRSSYNEQFF	TGTGCCAGCACCCCCGTTCGGCGGAGCTCCTACAATGAGCAGTTCTTC
NA	TRBV28	NA	TRBJ1-5	CASSFVQGLYQPQHF	TGTGCCAGCAGTTTTGTCCAAGGGTTGTATCAGCCCCAGCATTTT
NA	TRBV19	once	TRBJ2-7	CASSTAGYEQYF	TGTGCCAGTAGTACCGCGGGCTACGAGCAGTACTTC
NA	TRBV4-2	NA	TRBJ1-4	CASSPSQGNEKLFF	TGTGCCAGCAGCCCCTCCCAGGGTAATGAAAAACTGTTTTTT
NA	TRBV27	NA	TRBJ2-1	CASSPWAGSNNEQFF	TGTGCCAGCAGTCCGTGGGCGGGTTCTAACAATGAGCAGTTCTTC
NA	TRBV30	NA	TRBJ2-7	CAWNRPGAYEQYF	TGTGCCTGGAACAGACCTGGGGCCTACGAGCAGTACTTC
TRBD2	TRBV5-4	NA	TRBJ2-1	CASSFSGRVDNEQFF	TGTGCCAGCAGCTTTAGCGGGAGGGTGGACAATGAGCAGTTCTTC
NA	TRBV4-3	NA	TRBJ2-7	CASSQVSAGTYEQYF	TGCGCCAGCAGCCAAGTCTCGGCAGGCACCTACGAGCAGTACTTC
NA	TRBV5-1	NA	TRBJ2-7	CASSPREREQYF	TGCGCCAGCAGCCCTCGGGAGCGCGAGCAGTACTTC
NA	TRBV29-1	NA	TRBJ2-5	CSVDWDTQETQYF	TGCAGCGTTGACTGGGACACCCAAGAGACCCAGTACTTC
NA	TRBV27	NA	TRBJ2-1	CASSLYRETNEQFF	TGTGCCAGCAGTTTGTACCGGGAGACCAATGAGCAGTTCTTC